These T cell receptor beta chains were read from a single sample in a study of cytomegalovirus exposure and HLA in healthy donors. Profiling relied on immunoSEQ multiplex PCR, and the TCRdb table lists in-frame clones only, not all of them. The top ten clones hold about 4.4% of a sample with over 100,000 clones, more than 70% of them seen once. The material sequenced was PBMCs. Receptor source: a man between 45 and 60 years old in good health and CMV-seropositive. Each CDR3 is given with its conserved first and last residue.

cdr3_aa	v_call	j_call
CATSRDAGNTEAFF	TRBV15	TRBJ1-1
CASGLYRADEQFF	TRBV12-5	TRBJ2-1
CASRGEGGYTF	TRBV6-1	TRBJ1-2
CASSLAAGGARNEQFF	TRBV7-2	TRBJ2-1
CASREQGWTEAFF	TRBV6-1	TRBJ1-1
CSSSLGGVGQGGPEQYF	TRBV7-9	TRBJ2-7
CASSDSPAGGGELFF	TRBV6-4	TRBJ2-2
CASGLGTGGYTGELFF	TRBV12-5	TRBJ2-2
CASSEQGGYQPQHF	TRBV19	TRBJ1-5
CASSLGLGQDEKLFF	TRBV5-4	TRBJ1-4
CASSPNRMNTEAFF	TRBV18	TRBJ1-1
CASSVGLAGGYNEQFF	TRBV9	TRBJ2-1
CASSLERAGNYGYTF	TRBV7-8	TRBJ1-2
CASSLGSLSGELFF	TRBV5-1	TRBJ2-2
CAGTSGPRNVLTF	TRBV11-2	TRBJ2-6
CASRVQGGDEKLFF	TRBV27	TRBJ1-4
CASSQDVRGNEQFF	TRBV14	TRBJ2-1
CASSRIGTYSNQPQHF	TRBV6-6	TRBJ1-5